This T cell receptor beta chain came from a study of circulating and synovial CD4+ cells in juvenile arthritis. Overall study findings and caveats: Some such blood samples were as oligoclonal as synovium.

Samples derive from patients with active juvenile idiopathic arthritis. For this clone: The antigen is undetermined.

TCRdb keeps only in-frame clones here, not all; method: immunoSEQ multiplex PCR. The sample shows about 32,000 clones, over 90% of them seen only once. The source is a human donor with juvenile idiopathic arthritis. The specimen was CD4+ T cells from blood.

CDR3 residues: CASTPSPGLAGVGEQYF. In DNA, the CDR3 is TGTGCCAGCACCCCTTCCCCCGGACTAGCGGGAGTGGGCGAGCAGTACTTC. The V call is TRBV27, the J call TRBJ2-7; 13 bases line up with TRBD2. V trimming: 7 bases; J trimming: 6 bases; junction bases outside the gene matches: 15. CDR3 length: 17 residues. Germline CDR1 reads MNHEY; CDR2 reads SMNVEV (reference sequence).